This is a list of T cell receptor beta chains from one sample in a study of CD8 T cells in Susac syndrome. TCRdb independently ran MiXCR on the immunoSEQ multiplex PCR reads; one entry per CDR3 protein. The sample consists of around 200,000 distinct CDR3 sequences, roughly 94% of them appearing once. Specimen: CD4+ T cells from PBMCs. These receptors all come from a human donor with multiple sclerosis. Both conserved end residues are part of each CDR3. A D gene is named only where the DNA matches it firmly. Size is omitted from some rows. Given values are once, few, many or a class for expanded clones.

TRBJ2-5 NA TRBV12-3/TRBV12-4 NA CASRNGGTQYF TGTGCCAGCAGGAACGGGGGGACCCAGTACTTC
TRBJ2-3 TRBD1 TRBV7-7 NA CASSPLTGGNTDTQYF TGTGCTAGCAGCCCCTTGACAGGGGGCAACACAGATACGCAGTATTTT
TRBJ2-7 TRBD2 TRBV6-1 few CASSASSGQYEQYF TGTGCCAGCAGTGCTTCTAGCGGGCAATACGAGCAGTACTTC
TRBJ2-3 NA TRBV5-1 once CASSLGESTDTQYF TGCGCCAGCAGCTTGGGGGAGTCTACAGATACGCAGTATTTT
TRBJ2-1 NA TRBV20-1 NA CSAQEGAYYNEQFF TGCAGTGCCCAGGAGGGGGCGTATTACAATGAGCAGTTCTTC
TRBJ2-5 TRBD1 TRBV3-1 NA CASSQDPTGPAETQYF TGTGCCAGCAGCCAAGATCCGACAGGGCCTGCAGAGACCCAGTACTTC
TRBJ2-3 NA TRBV15 NA CATSRDLLSTDTQYF TGTGCCACCAGCAGAGATCTCCTCAGCACAGATACGCAGTATTTT
TRBJ2-1 TRBD2 TRBV23-1 NA CASPPGLAGENEQFF TGCGCCAGCCCGCCGGGACTAGCGGGGGAAAATGAGCAGTTCTTC
TRBJ1-5 NA TRBV27 few CASSLGGGNQPQHF TGTGCCAGCAGTTTAGGTGGAGGCAATCAGCCCCAGCATTTT
TRBJ1-6 TRBD1 TRBV12-3/TRBV12-4 NA CASTWGQGNHSPLHF TGTGCCAGCACCTGGGGACAGGGGAATCATTCACCCCTCCACTTT
TRBJ1-5 NA TRBV6-6 NA CASRQGTSNQPQHF TGTGCCAGCAGGCAGGGGACTAGCAATCAGCCCCAGCATTTT
TRBJ1-1 NA TRBV27 NA CASSLTRSGTEAFF TGTGCCAGCAGTTTAACTCGGTCGGGCACTGAAGCTTTCTTT
TRBJ1-2 TRBD1 TRBV19 NA CASSAGTGRYGYTF TGTGCCAGTTCGGCCGGGACAGGGCGTTATGGCTACACCTTC
TRBJ2-5 NA TRBV18 many CASSPQETQYF TGTGCCAGCTCACCTCAAGAGACCCAGTACTTC
TRBJ1-2 NA TRBV20-1 NA CSARRAGVGYTF TGCAGTGCTAGGAGAGCGGGGGTTGGCTACACCTTC
TRBJ1-2 TRBD1 TRBV20-1 NA CSARDRGSNYGYTF TGCAGTGCTAGGGACAGGGGCTCGAACTATGGCTACACCTTC
TRBJ2-6 NA TRBV12-3/TRBV12-4 NA CASRTGANVLTF TGTGCCAGCCGGACTGGGGCCAACGTCCTGACTTTC
TRBJ2-3 NA TRBV5-1 NA CASSSTGSRTDTQYF TGCGCCAGCAGTTCGACGGGGTCCCGCACAGATACGCAGTATTTT
TRBJ2-1 TRBD1 TRBV29-1 NA CSVEDHLGQIYNEQFF TGCAGCGTTGAAGACCACTTGGGACAGATCTACAATGAGCAGTTCTTC
TRBJ1-3 NA TRBV20-1 NA CSASGQGPSGNTIYF TGCAGTGCTAGTGGGCAGGGACCCTCTGGAAACACCATATATTTT
TRBJ1-2 TRBD1 TRBV4-1 NA CASSQDIRRRGHLGYTF TGCGCCAGCAGCCAAGATATAAGGCGCAGGGGGCATCTTGGCTACACCTTC
TRBJ2-1 TRBD1 TRBV20-1 NA CSAINPGQALGEQFF TGCAGTGCTATAAATCCGGGACAGGCTCTCGGTGAGCAGTTCTTC
TRBJ2-5 NA TRBV5-6 NA CASSLVGGFQETQYF TGTGCCAGCAGCTTGGTCGGGGGCTTCCAAGAGACCCAGTACTTC
TRBJ1-5 TRBD1 TRBV27 NA CASSLSTGNQPQHF TGTGCCAGCAGTTTATCGACAGGGAATCAGCCCCAGCATTTT